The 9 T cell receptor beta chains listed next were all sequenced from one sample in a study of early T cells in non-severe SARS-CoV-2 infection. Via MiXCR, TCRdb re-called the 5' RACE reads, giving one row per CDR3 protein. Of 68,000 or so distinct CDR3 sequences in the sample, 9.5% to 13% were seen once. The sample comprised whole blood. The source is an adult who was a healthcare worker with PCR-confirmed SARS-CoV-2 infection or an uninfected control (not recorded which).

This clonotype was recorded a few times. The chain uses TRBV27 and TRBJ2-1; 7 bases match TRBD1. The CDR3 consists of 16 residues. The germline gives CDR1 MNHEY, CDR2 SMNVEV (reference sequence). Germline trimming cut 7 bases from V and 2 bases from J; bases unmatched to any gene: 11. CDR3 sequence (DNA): TGTGCCAGCAATAAACTCCGGGACAGCCCCTACAATGAGCAGTTCTTC. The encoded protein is CASNKLRDSPYNEQFF.

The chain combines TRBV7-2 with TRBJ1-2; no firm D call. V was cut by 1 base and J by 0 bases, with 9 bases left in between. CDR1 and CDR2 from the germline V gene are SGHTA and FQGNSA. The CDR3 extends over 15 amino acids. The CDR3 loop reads CASSLEIRANYGYTF. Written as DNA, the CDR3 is TGTGCCAGCAGCTTAGAAATCCGCGCTAACTATGGCTACACCTTC.

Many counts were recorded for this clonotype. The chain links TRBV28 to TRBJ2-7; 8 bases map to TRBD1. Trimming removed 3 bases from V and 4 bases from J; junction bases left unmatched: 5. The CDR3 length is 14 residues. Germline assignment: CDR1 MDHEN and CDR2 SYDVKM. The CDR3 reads CASSFQGQVYEQYF. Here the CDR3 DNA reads TGTGCCAGCAGTTTCCAGGGACAGGTTTACGAGCAGTACTTC.

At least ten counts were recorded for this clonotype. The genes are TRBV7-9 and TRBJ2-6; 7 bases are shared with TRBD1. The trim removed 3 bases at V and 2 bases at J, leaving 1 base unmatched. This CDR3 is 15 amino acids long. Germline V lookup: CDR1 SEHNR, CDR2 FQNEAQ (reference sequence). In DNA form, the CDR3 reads TGTGCCAGCAGCTTTCAGGGGGCTGGGGCCAACGTCCTGACTTTC. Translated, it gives CASSFQGAGANVLTF. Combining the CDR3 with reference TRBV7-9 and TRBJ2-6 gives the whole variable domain DTGVSQNPRHKITKRGQNVTFRCDPISEHNRLYWYRQTLGQGPEFLTYFQNEAQLEKSRLLSDRFSAERPKGSFSTLEIQRTEQGDSAMYLCASSFQGAGANVLTFGAGSRLTVL.

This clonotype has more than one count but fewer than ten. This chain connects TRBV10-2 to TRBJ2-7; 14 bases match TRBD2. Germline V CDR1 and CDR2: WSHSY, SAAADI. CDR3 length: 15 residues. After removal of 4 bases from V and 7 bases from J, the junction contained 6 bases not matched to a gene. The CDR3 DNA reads TGCGCCAGCAGTGGACTAGCGGGAGGGTTCGGAGAGCAGTACTTC. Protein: CASSGLAGGFGEQYF.

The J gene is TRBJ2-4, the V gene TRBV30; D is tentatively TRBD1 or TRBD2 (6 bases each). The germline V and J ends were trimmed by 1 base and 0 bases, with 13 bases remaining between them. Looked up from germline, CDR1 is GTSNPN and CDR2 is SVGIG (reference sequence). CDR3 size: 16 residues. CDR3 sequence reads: CAWSDFRGLAKNIQYF. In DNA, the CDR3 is TGTGCCTGGAGTGATTTCAGGGGACTAGCCAAAAACATTCAGTACTTC.

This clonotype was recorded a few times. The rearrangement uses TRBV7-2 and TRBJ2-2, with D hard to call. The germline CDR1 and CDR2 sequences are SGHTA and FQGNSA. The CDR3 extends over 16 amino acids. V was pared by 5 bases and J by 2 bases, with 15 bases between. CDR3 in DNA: TGTGCCAGCAGCCCGGCCCGAGCTGCTAACACCGGGGAGCTGTTTTTT. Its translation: CASSPARAANTGELFF.

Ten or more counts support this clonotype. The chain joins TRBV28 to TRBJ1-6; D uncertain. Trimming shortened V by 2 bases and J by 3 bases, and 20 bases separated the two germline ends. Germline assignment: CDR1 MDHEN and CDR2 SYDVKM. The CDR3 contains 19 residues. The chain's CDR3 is CASSLNLAGGVFYNSPLHF. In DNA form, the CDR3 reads TGTGCCAGCAGTTTAAACCTGGCAGGTGGGGTTTTCTATAATTCACCCCTCCACTTT.

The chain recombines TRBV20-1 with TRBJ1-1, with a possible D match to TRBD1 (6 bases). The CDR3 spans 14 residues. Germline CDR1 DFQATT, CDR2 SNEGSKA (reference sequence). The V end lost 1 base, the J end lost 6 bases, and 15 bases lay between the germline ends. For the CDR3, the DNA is TGCAGTGCTAGAGGGGACGGGGGCTCGGCTGAAGCTTTCTTT. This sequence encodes CSARGDGGSAEAFF.